The rows below give T cell receptor beta chains drawn from one sample of a study of T-cell memory formation after mild COVID-19. TCRdb used MiXCR to reprocess the 5' RACE reads, holding one entry per CDR3 protein. The sample carries 350,000 to 450,000 distinct CDR3 sequences, around 27% recorded once. The specimen sequenced was PBMCs or a T cell subset sorted from them (not recorded which). Receptor source: an adult woman who had mild COVID-19 (a few samples of this study predate the infection). Cell type and time point are not known. Both conserved end residues are trimmed from each CDR3.

CDR3 protein: ASSLVGVLYEQY
CDR3 length: 12
V gene: TRBV11-2
J gene: TRBJ2-7

CDR3 protein: ASISETQY
CDR3 length: 8
V gene: TRBV27
J gene: TRBJ2-5

CDR3 protein: ASNRMNSPLH
CDR3 length: 10
V gene: TRBV7-2
J gene: TRBJ1-6

CDR3 protein: ASSDLTGSNQPQH
CDR3 length: 13
V gene: TRBV27
J gene: TRBJ1-5

CDR3 protein: ASSYSRQGRNTEAF
CDR3 length: 14
V gene: TRBV6-5
J gene: TRBJ1-1

CDR3 protein: ASSRGWGNEQF
CDR3 length: 11
V gene: TRBV3-1
J gene: TRBJ2-1

CDR3 protein: SVYRGNEQF
CDR3 length: 9
V gene: TRBV29-1
J gene: TRBJ2-1

CDR3 protein: AISEWGEQY
CDR3 length: 9
V gene: TRBV10-3
J gene: TRBJ2-7

CDR3 protein: ASTLRPSNYGYT
CDR3 length: 12
V gene: TRBV12-3/TRBV12-4
J gene: TRBJ1-2

CDR3 protein: ASSQEGTGGSYEQY
CDR3 length: 14
V gene: TRBV4-3
J gene: TRBJ2-7

CDR3 protein: ATSGFGEKEENQY
CDR3 length: 13
V gene: TRBV24-1
J gene: TRBJ2-5

CDR3 protein: ASSSEAANTDTQY
CDR3 length: 13
V gene: TRBV7-6
J gene: TRBJ2-3

CDR3 protein: ATSRDGTGVTNGYT
CDR3 length: 14
V gene: TRBV15
J gene: TRBJ1-2

CDR3 protein: SAPGLAGADTQY
CDR3 length: 12
V gene: TRBV20-1
J gene: TRBJ2-3

CDR3 protein: ASSIGVQGRNQPQH
CDR3 length: 14
V gene: TRBV19
J gene: TRBJ1-5

CDR3 protein: ASSGRQGRTDTQY
CDR3 length: 13
V gene: TRBV11-2
J gene: TRBJ2-3

CDR3 protein: ASSEPGLAGPGNEQF
CDR3 length: 15
V gene: TRBV9
J gene: TRBJ2-1

CDR3 protein: ASSADRARVNEQF
CDR3 length: 13
V gene: TRBV6-5
J gene: TRBJ2-1

CDR3 protein: ASSLNGGGVETQY
CDR3 length: 13
V gene: TRBV12-3/TRBV12-4
J gene: TRBJ2-5

CDR3 protein: ASSYPPGSAQPNEQF
CDR3 length: 15
V gene: TRBV6-2/TRBV6-3
J gene: TRBJ2-1

CDR3 protein: ASSQVGGTGSNEQF
CDR3 length: 14
V gene: TRBV7-2
J gene: TRBJ2-1

CDR3 protein: ASSNRLQGHNTEAF
CDR3 length: 14
V gene: TRBV4-2
J gene: TRBJ1-1

CDR3 protein: ASSRLTGTGAHEQY
CDR3 length: 14
V gene: TRBV4-2
J gene: TRBJ2-7

CDR3 protein: ASSPGAYTDTQY
CDR3 length: 12
V gene: TRBV5-1
J gene: TRBJ2-3

CDR3 protein: SARSRSRGNTIY
CDR3 length: 12
V gene: TRBV20-1
J gene: TRBJ1-3

CDR3 protein: ASRLPGTDTEAF
CDR3 length: 12
V gene: TRBV5-1
J gene: TRBJ1-1

CDR3 protein: ASSSPSLQETQY
CDR3 length: 12
V gene: TRBV7-9
J gene: TRBJ2-5

CDR3 protein: ASSSRDRDENSNEKLF
CDR3 length: 16
V gene: TRBV7-9
J gene: TRBJ1-4

CDR3 protein: ASGQQGYYGYT
CDR3 length: 11
V gene: TRBV5-1
J gene: TRBJ1-2

CDR3 protein: ATSDWIAGELF
CDR3 length: 11
V gene: TRBV24-1
J gene: TRBJ2-2

CDR3 protein: ASSLPTVNTEAF
CDR3 length: 12
V gene: TRBV19
J gene: TRBJ1-1

CDR3 protein: ASSHPGGSSYEQY
CDR3 length: 13
V gene: TRBV4-1
J gene: TRBJ2-7

CDR3 protein: ASSLVWGDRGSYEQY
CDR3 length: 15
V gene: TRBV11-2
J gene: TRBJ2-7

CDR3 protein: ASSVAPEGQPQH
CDR3 length: 12
V gene: TRBV9
J gene: TRBJ1-5

CDR3 protein: ASSPRQGGGETQY
CDR3 length: 13
V gene: TRBV18
J gene: TRBJ2-5

CDR3 protein: ASRGWQSRTDTQY
CDR3 length: 13
V gene: TRBV6-1
J gene: TRBJ2-3

CDR3 protein: ASSYSRSAGNTEAF
CDR3 length: 14
V gene: TRBV6-6
J gene: TRBJ1-1

CDR3 protein: ATSRAVGFPGSYNEQF
CDR3 length: 16
V gene: TRBV15
J gene: TRBJ2-1

CDR3 protein: ASSPWRGTGSSTDTQY
CDR3 length: 16
V gene: TRBV4-2
J gene: TRBJ2-3

CDR3 protein: ASSLTLRGQF
CDR3 length: 10
V gene: TRBV5-5
J gene: TRBJ2-1

CDR3 protein: ASSARTGLSEKLF
CDR3 length: 13
V gene: TRBV6-1
J gene: TRBJ1-4

CDR3 protein: ASSYSVLAGGNYEQY
CDR3 length: 15
V gene: TRBV6-2/TRBV6-3
J gene: TRBJ2-7

CDR3 protein: ASSLSGRLETQY
CDR3 length: 12
V gene: TRBV7-2
J gene: TRBJ2-5

CDR3 protein: ASSYRQGGATDTQY
CDR3 length: 14
V gene: TRBV6-2/TRBV6-3
J gene: TRBJ2-3

CDR3 protein: ASSPSSGGTSTDTQY
CDR3 length: 15
V gene: TRBV5-1
J gene: TRBJ2-3

CDR3 protein: ASSLGSSYHYNEQF
CDR3 length: 14
V gene: TRBV7-9
J gene: TRBJ2-1

CDR3 protein: ASGGRNEQY
CDR3 length: 9
V gene: TRBV6-1
J gene: TRBJ2-7

CDR3 protein: ASSLHSGTHNEQF
CDR3 length: 13
V gene: TRBV7-2
J gene: TRBJ2-1

CDR3 protein: ASRTGLGTDTQY
CDR3 length: 12
V gene: TRBV6-2/TRBV6-3
J gene: TRBJ2-3

CDR3 protein: SVEDATGGIPGELF
CDR3 length: 14
V gene: TRBV29-1
J gene: TRBJ2-2

CDR3 protein: ASSLQRGGRGGEQY
CDR3 length: 14
V gene: TRBV12-3/TRBV12-4
J gene: TRBJ2-7

CDR3 protein: ASTPTENTEAF
CDR3 length: 11
V gene: TRBV4-2
J gene: TRBJ1-1

CDR3 protein: ASSDVAGGSSYEQY
CDR3 length: 14
V gene: TRBV11-2
J gene: TRBJ2-7

CDR3 protein: ASSPEAGNWLNEQF
CDR3 length: 14
V gene: TRBV18
J gene: TRBJ2-1

CDR3 protein: ATSRALRNEQF
CDR3 length: 11
V gene: TRBV15
J gene: TRBJ2-1

CDR3 protein: ASSPALAGVYGTQY
CDR3 length: 14
V gene: TRBV28
J gene: TRBJ2-3

CDR3 protein: ASSKLPSSNTEAF
CDR3 length: 13
V gene: TRBV21-1
J gene: TRBJ1-1

CDR3 protein: ASSSNRGGFYEQY
CDR3 length: 13
V gene: TRBV5-1
J gene: TRBJ2-7

CDR3 protein: ASSQVYETQY
CDR3 length: 10
V gene: TRBV4-1
J gene: TRBJ2-5